This T cell receptor beta chain was retrieved from a study of post-analysis software for immune sequencing data. Study as a whole: Included courses were relapsing-remitting and secondary progressive multiple sclerosis; progressive-relapsing multiple sclerosis was also included.

The germline gives CDR1 SGHTA, CDR2 FQGTGA. The CDR3 sequence is 15 residues long. V lost 3 bases and J 2 bases, leaving 10 bases between the germline ends. In regard to this clonotype: Its target is not known.

General study results and limits: Controls showed lower frequencies than patients for 4 or 5 TRBV segments, and TRBV5-6, TRBV5-1 and TRBV20-1 were among these. With F measure, samples from one preparation batch clustered together strongly. People with multiple sclerosis had a significantly lower normalized Chao1 diversity than controls did.

Tagging with unique molecular identifiers was a feature of the TCR beta cDNA libraries. TCRdb redid the calling of the PCR reads with MiXCR, one entry per CDR3 protein. The table lists around 500,000 distinct CDR3 sequences, under 40% of them singletons. Sequencing was performed on blood. The chain is built from TRBV7-3 and TRBJ2-2; possible D gene TRBD2, 6 bases. The source is a girl younger than 18 with multiple sclerosis. The CDR3 DNA sequence: TGTGCCAGCAGCTTCGGGGAGGCCAACACCGGGGAGCTGTTTTTT. It encodes CASSFGEANTGELFF.